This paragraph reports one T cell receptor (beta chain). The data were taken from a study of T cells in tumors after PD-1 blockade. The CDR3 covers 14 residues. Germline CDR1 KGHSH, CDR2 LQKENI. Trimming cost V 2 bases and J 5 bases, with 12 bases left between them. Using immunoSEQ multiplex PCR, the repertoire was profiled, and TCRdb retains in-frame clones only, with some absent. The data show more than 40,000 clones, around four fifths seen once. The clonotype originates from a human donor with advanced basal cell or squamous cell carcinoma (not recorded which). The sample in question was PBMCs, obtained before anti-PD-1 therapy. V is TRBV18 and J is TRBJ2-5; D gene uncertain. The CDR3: CASSPSQLGETQYF. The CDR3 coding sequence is TGTGCCAGCTCACCAAGCCAGCTGGGGGAGACCCAGTACTTC.